These T cell receptor beta chains were read from a single sample in a study of Ad26.COV2.S vaccination and SARS-CoV-2 variants. Assay: immunoSEQ multiplex PCR; the TCRdb copy retains only in-frame clones and omits some. Seen here are hundreds of thousands of clones, about 91% observed once, and the top ten hold roughly 2.5%. The source was peripheral blood, collected in a trial of Ad26.COV2.S vaccine versus placebo. Receptors originate from a person aged 18-65 years who received the Ad26.COV2.S COVID-19 vaccine or a placebo. CDR3s include the opening cysteine and the closing phenylalanine or tryptophan.

v_call	j_call	cdr3_aa
TRBV18	TRBJ2-5	CASSPTLAGAGETQYF
TRBV21-1	TRBJ1-5	CASSKEGNDDREYSNQPQHF
TRBV6-6	TRBJ2-1	CASSRPFGAGLYNEQFF
TRBV27	TRBJ2-7	CASSSKASGGQIYEQYF
TRBV6-1	TRBJ2-5	CASSDLVLGGSRETQYF
TRBV30	TRBJ2-1	CAWSGRAGGAYNEQFF
TRBV5-4	TRBJ2-3	CASSYGDRGITDTQYF
TRBV7-2	TRBJ2-7	CASSLRPAGDEQYF
TRBV18	TRBJ2-5	CASFTGRQETQYF
TRBV4-1	TRBJ1-2	CASKPLPTRDFNYGYTF
TRBV20-1	TRBJ1-1	CSASRRGRGWAFF
TRBV18	TRBJ1-4	CASSPGNEGEKLFF
TRBV2	TRBJ1-5	CASKTGPDQPQHF
TRBV11-3	TRBJ2-1	CASSADSSDNEQFF
TRBV7-9	TRBJ2-3	CASSLASGGADTQYF
TRBV27	TRBJ1-5	CASSSSGTGVLNSNQPQHF
TRBV24-1	TRBJ2-1	CATSDNSGGAFYGQFF
TRBV7-9	TRBJ1-2	CASSLGRYGYTF
TRBV10-3	TRBJ1-1	CAISELTGDATEAFF
TRBV7-2	TRBJ2-1	CASSFQGADEQFF
TRBV10-3	TRBJ2-1	CATGGAGGYNEQFF
TRBV10-1	TRBJ1-2	CASSDRGDGYTF
TRBV11-3	TRBJ2-3	CASSPGTAEAYTDTQYF
TRBV6-6	TRBJ2-5	CASRSQGRETQYF
TRBV18	TRBJ2-1	CASSRQTSGSYNEQFF
TRBV29-1	TRBJ1-6	CSVAQGPEGSPLHF
TRBV5-1	TRBJ2-1	CASSLGDTSGSYNEQFF
TRBV5-6	TRBJ1-5	CASSLAPRDVNQPQHF
TRBV7-2	TRBJ1-2	CASSLGLRSAYGYTF